The source of this TCR beta chain is a study of shared clonotypes between healthy human individuals. The donors were adults (healthy and HIV-negative) with no recent acute infections or vaccinations. Broader study findings: In this cohort, only blood was sampled, and tissue repertoires likely differ. What rarefaction showed was incomplete sorted-subset sequencing despite large depth.

The sample holds a few counts of this clone. Its target is not known. Looked up from germline, CDR1 is SNHLY and CDR2 is FYNNEI. The CDR3 covers 12 residues. Trimming took off 4 bases at V and 10 bases at J, with 8 bases between the two ends. Tens of thousands of T cell genomes (around 0.2 ug DNA) went into each sorted-subset replicate. This table comes from immunoSEQ multiplex PCR, and its TCRdb copy is limited to in-frame clones, with some not included. Here the sample spans more than 2 million clones, approximately 94% being singletons. Sequencing used naive CD4+ T cells sorted from blood. Documented subset: CD45RA+ positively selected. V gene TRBV2 combines with J gene TRBJ1-6, with D hard to call. The source is a man aged 18 to 30 in good health. In nucleotides, the CDR3 is TGTGCCAGCAGTGGAACTAGATCACCCCTCCACTTT. Amino acids: CASSGTRSPLHF.